This T cell receptor beta chain came from a study of radiation and T cells in renal cell carcinoma. Study conclusions and caveats: From baseline, blood top tumor clonotypes peaked at 2 weeks post-radiation. Without pretreatment biopsies, baseline tumor clonotype presence was undetermined.

Concerning this clone itself: Its antigen is currently unknown.

The assay was immunoSEQ multiplex PCR, and TCRdb's table has in-frame clones only and misses some. Found here are more than 100,000 clones, 88% of them singletons; the top ten hold 5.8%. The germline gives CDR1 SEHNR, CDR2 FQNEAQ (reference sequence). Trimming took 4 bases from V and 12 from J, leaving 13 bases between them. The CDR3 has 12 residues. Time point: blood 2 weeks post-SBRT. The treatment here: 15 Gy SBRT to primary tumor, nephrectomy 4 weeks later. Radiation-treated patients gave blood at baseline, week 2 and week 4. The patient's renal cell carcinoma had clear cell pathology. The rearrangement uses TRBV7-9 and TRBJ2-1, with TRBD1 as a possible D gene (6 bases). The clonotype was recovered from a woman in her sixties or seventies with renal cell carcinoma. This specimen was blood, taken from a patient whose treatment included radiotherapy and nephrectomy. The CDR3 region is CASSSGQLAQFF. In DNA, the CDR3 is TGTGCCAGCAGCTCAGGACAGCTGGCGCAGTTCTTC.